The present T cell receptor (beta chain) was sequenced within a study of Graves' ophthalmopathy and Graves' hyperthyroidism. The table lists this clonotype with many counts. This CDR3 is built from 13 residues. V gave up 8 bases and J gave up 7 bases; unmatched junction bases: 14. Germline lookup yields CDR1 DFQATT and CDR2 SNEGSKA (reference sequence). RNA transcripts were the template, and TCR beta CDR3 regions were amplified from them. A first-round RT-PCR used HTBI primers, followed by a second-round multiplex PCR. TCRdb passed the multiplex PCR reads through MiXCR, listing each CDR3 protein once. The table lists under 200,000 distinct CDR3 sequences, under 40% of them singletons, with approximately 6.3% in the top ten.

The chain employs TRBV20-1 and TRBJ2-7; 7 nucleotides match TRBD1. The sequencing input was peripheral blood. The sequence came from a woman between 40 and 55 years old with Graves' ophthalmopathy. The CDR3 is CSQPPTGNGEQYF. For the CDR3, the DNA is TGCAGTCAGCCTCCGACAGGGAACGGAGAGCAGTACTTC.